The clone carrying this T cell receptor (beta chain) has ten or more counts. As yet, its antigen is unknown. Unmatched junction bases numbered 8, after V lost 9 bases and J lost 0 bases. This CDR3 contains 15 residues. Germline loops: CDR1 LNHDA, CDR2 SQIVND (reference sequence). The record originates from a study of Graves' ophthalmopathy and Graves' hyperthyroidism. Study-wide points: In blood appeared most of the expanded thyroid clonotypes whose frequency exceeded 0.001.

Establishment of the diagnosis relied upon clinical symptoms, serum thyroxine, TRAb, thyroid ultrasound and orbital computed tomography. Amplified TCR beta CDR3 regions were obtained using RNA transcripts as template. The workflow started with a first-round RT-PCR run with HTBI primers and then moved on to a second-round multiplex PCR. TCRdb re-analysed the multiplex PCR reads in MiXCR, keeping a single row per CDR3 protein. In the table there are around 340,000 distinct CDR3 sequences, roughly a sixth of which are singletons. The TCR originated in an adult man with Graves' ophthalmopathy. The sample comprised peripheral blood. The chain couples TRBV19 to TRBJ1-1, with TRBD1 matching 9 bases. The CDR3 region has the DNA TGTGCCAGCGCCCGGGGACAGGGAATGAACACTGAAGCTTTCTTT. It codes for CASARGQGMNTEAFF. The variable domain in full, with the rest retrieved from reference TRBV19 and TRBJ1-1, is DGGITQSPKYLFRKEGQNVTLSCEQNLNHDAMYWYRQDPGQGLRLIYYSQIVNDFQKGDIAEGYSVSREKKESFPLTVTSAQKNPTAFYLCASARGQGMNTEAFFGQGTRLTVV.